This T cell receptor (beta chain) was observed in a study of blood T cell repertoires in COVID-19. On the study more broadly: Both acute and convalescent COVID-19 samples were obtained from the United States, Italy and Spain. In each case, the material was cDNA or gDNA derived from T cells, B-cell-depleted T cells, or PBMCs.

Germline CDR1 and CDR2: SGHDT and YYEEEE. Trimming pared 4 bases from V and 5 bases from J, leaving 21 bases between. This CDR3 has 16 amino acids. The table lists this clone with many counts. Authors' analysis steps: The assay estimated nucleated cells by amplifying reference gene primers. Sequenced by immunoSEQ multiplex PCR; TCRdb stores in-frame clones only, minus some. V, J and clone size derive from that table, while D and trimming were established from the DNA sequence. The table records 200,000 to 250,000 clones, roughly 87% of them present only once. The J gene is TRBJ1-1, the V gene TRBV5-6; possibly TRBD1 for D (6 bases). The sequence came from a man younger than 30 with active or convalescent COVID-19. The material sequenced was peripheral blood. The CDR3 loop reads CASSHGQRRRRTEAFF. The DNA for the CDR3 is TGTGCCAGCAGCCATGGACAGCGGAGGAGGAGGACTGAAGCTTTCTTT.